One and the same sample provided the 7 T cell receptor beta chains below, sequenced in a study of blood T cells in healthy people across ages. The use of a sample-barcoded 5' primer and a J-beta primer mix characterized a second PCR of roughly 7 to 11 cycles. TCRdb itself ran the 5' RACE reads through MiXCR, one entry per CDR3 protein. This sample has roughly 800,000 distinct CDR3 sequences, with roughly 25% found just once. These data were likewise used in another study, on T cells of mothers and their children.

The sample was blood. These receptor sequences come from a boy between 10 and 17 years old in good health.

This clonotype showed up many times. The chain combines TRBV25-1 with TRBJ2-7; unclear D gene. Germline V lookup: CDR1 MGHDK, CDR2 SYGVNS. The CDR3 has 14 amino acids. Trimming pared 3 bases from V and 4 bases from J, leaving 13 bases between. As DNA, the CDR3 is TGTGCCAGCAGTGAGGATCGGGTGTCGTACGAGCAGTACTTC. Amino acids: CASSEDRVSYEQYF.

The chain links TRBV29-1 to TRBJ1-2; D not certain. The CDR3 runs 10 residues. Germline CDR1 and CDR2: SQVTM and ANQGSEA. V was pared by 4 bases and J by 6 bases, with 6 bases between. This CDR3 is CSVGTDGYTF. CDR3 nucleotide sequence: TGCAGCGTTGGGACGGATGGCTACACCTTC.

This clonotype was counted a few times. V and J are TRBV20-1 and TRBJ2-3; weak D call: TRBD2 (5 bases). The V end was cut by 0 bases, the J end by 6 bases, with 16 bases between. CDR3 length: 15 amino acids. The germline V gene encodes CDR1 DFQATT and CDR2 SNEGSKA (reference sequence). The CDR3, as DNA: TGCAGTGCTAGAGATCGAAGGGAGTGGTGGGATACGCAGTATTTT. Translation: CSARDRREWWDTQYF.

This rearrangement joins TRBV3-1 to TRBJ2-7, with 12 bases that match TRBD1. CDR3 size: 16 residues. V lost 0 bases to trimming and J lost 5 bases; unmatched junction nucleotides: 5. Germline V gene sequence: CDR1 LGHDT, CDR2 YNNKEL (reference sequence). CDR3: CASSQDFGTGGHEQYF. CDR3 sequence (DNA): TGTGCCAGCAGCCAAGATTTCGGGACAGGGGGCCACGAGCAGTACTTC.

This clonotype appeared a few times. The chain employs TRBV11-1 and TRBJ2-7; 7 nucleotides line up with TRBD1. Germline values: CDR1 SGHAT, CDR2 FQDESV (reference sequence). The CDR3 covers 15 residues. The V and J ends lost 4 bases and 4 bases, in that order; junction bases with no gene match: 10. Here the CDR3 DNA reads TGTGCCAGCAGCTGGGGGACAGTCGGTCAATACGAGCAGTACTTC. Protein: CASSWGTVGQYEQYF.

This clonotype came up a few times. The chain employs TRBV12-5 and TRBJ1-3; tentative D call: TRBD1 (5 bases). This CDR3 is 16 amino acids long. V lost 5 bases, J lost 0 bases, and 14 bases lay in between. The V gene's germline CDR1 is LGHNT and CDR2 FRNRAP. This CDR3 reads CASGPAGTVSGNTIYF. The CDR3 nucleotides are TGTGCTAGTGGTCCCGCCGGGACTGTCTCTGGAAACACCATATATTTT.

In its sample, this clonotype was seen many times. CDR3 sequence (DNA): TGCGCCAGCAGCTTATCAAGGACAGTCGGTGATGGCTACACCTTC. It yields the protein CASSLSRTVGDGYTF. The rearrangement links TRBV5-1 to TRBJ1-2; D might be TRBD1 (6 bases). Trimming stripped 2 bases from V and 6 bases from J, with 17 bases between. The CDR3 length is 15 residues. Germline assignment: CDR1 SGHRS and CDR2 YFSETQ.